This record concerns one T cell receptor beta chain sequence. This specimen comes from a study of OX40 agonist ivuxolimab in advanced cancers. Study as a whole: Patients received ivuxolimab, an intravenous treatment, every 2 weeks at 0.01 to 10 mg/kg. Prior anti-PD-1, anti-PD-L1 or anti-CTLA-4 therapy did not bar entry, and approximately 40% had some.

Generated by immunoSEQ multiplex PCR, the TCRdb table keeps only in-frame clones and is missing some. The sample contains more than 45,000 clones, 70% to 85% of which appear only once. The CDR3 totals 14 residues. The germline CDR1 and CDR2 sequences are KGHSH and LQKENI. V lost 0 bases and J lost 2, with 7 bases in between. The sequencing here drew on CD4+ or CD8+ T cells sorted from blood, taken in a trial of the OX40 agonist ivuxolimab. This chain links TRBV18 with TRBJ2-5; D not resolved. The sequence came from an adult with an advanced solid tumor such as melanoma, head and neck, liver or kidney cancer. CDR3 loop: CASSPPPQQETQYF. The CDR3 DNA is TGTGCCAGCTCACCACCGCCACAGCAAGAGACCCAGTACTTC.